This T cell receptor beta chain emerged from a study of cytomegalovirus exposure and HLA in healthy donors. Overall study results and limits: One cluster of highly shared sequence variants probably arose as a sequencing artifact. Cytomegalovirus association was assigned to approximately 160 TCR beta chains.

The PCR was carried out with 60 Vbeta primers and 13 Jbeta primers. The method was immunoSEQ multiplex PCR; TCRdb's version includes in-frame clones alone and lacks a portion of them. The sample holds about 190,000 clones, approximately 88% seen once. The germline V gene has CDR1 LGHNA and CDR2 YSLEER. The CDR3 is 15 residues long. Between the trimmed V and J ends, which lost 4 bases and 3 bases, there was a span of 13 bases. As concerns this clone: Its antigen is undetermined.

Whereas donors were nominally healthy upon sampling, unrecorded immune exposures were probable. The source is a woman between 45 and 60 years old in good health and CMV-seropositive. V usage is TRBV4-3 and J usage is TRBJ2-1; TRBD1 might be the D (5 bases). Input material: PBMCs. The CDR3 sequence: CASSPQVVRYNEQFF. DNA of the CDR3: TGCGCCAGCAGCCCACAGGTGGTGCGCTACAATGAGCAGTTCTTC.